Listed below are T cell receptor beta chains from one sample, sequenced in a study of blood T cell repertoires in COVID-19. TCRdb keeps only in-frame clones here, not all; method: immunoSEQ multiplex PCR. The sample carries 150,000 to 200,000 clones, approximately 84% recorded once. The specimen was PBMCs or T cells enriched from blood (not recorded which). The receptors were sampled from a middle-aged woman with acute COVID-19. The CDR3 runs from the conserved cysteine through the conserved F or W. The D gene is left open where the match is weak. Some rows mark clone size as missing; the rest say once, few, many or name a class of expanded clone.

CDR3 length | clone size | J gene | V gene | D gene | CDR3 DNA | CDR3 protein
18 | NA | TRBJ2-2 | TRBV5-4 | TRBD2 | TGTGCCAGCAGCTTTTCTCTGACTAGCGGGATGGGCACCGGGGAGCTGTTTTTT | CASSFSLTSGMGTGELFF
16 | NA | TRBJ2-7 | TRBV4-1 | NA | TGCGCCAGCAGCCAAGTGGGCACAGGGAACTACTACGAGCAGTACTTC | CASSQVGTGNYYEQYF
17 | NA | TRBJ2-3 | TRBV5-1 | NA | TGCGCCAGCAGCACCCGACCCAATAGTGGGGCCACAGATACGCAGTATTTT | CASSTRPNSGATDTQYF
15 | NA | TRBJ2-7 | TRBV11-2 | NA | TGTGCCAGCAGCTTAGGCTCGGGGGTAATGTACGAGCAGTACTTC | CASSLGSGVMYEQYF
17 | NA | TRBJ2-1 | TRBV3-1/TRBV3-2 | TRBD2 | TGTGCCAGCAGCCACGGGACTAGCGGGAGTATCCGCAATGAGCAGTTCTTC | CASSHGTSGSIRNEQFF
16 | NA | TRBJ2-2 | TRBV3-1/TRBV3-2 | NA | TGTGCCAGCAGCCAAGAAACCTTGAGGGGGACCGGGGAGCTGTTTTTT | CASSQETLRGTGELFF
17 | NA | TRBJ2-1 | TRBV30 | TRBD2 | TGTGCCTGGAGTCCGACTAGCGGGAGGGCTTCCCACAATGAGCAGTTCTTC | CAWSPTSGRASHNEQFF
15 | once | TRBJ2-3 | TRBV9 | TRBD1 | TGTGCCAGCAGCGAGGACAGGGGTCCAACAGATACGCAGTATTTT | CASSEDRGPTDTQYF
13 | NA | TRBJ1-1 | TRBV5-4 | NA | TGTGCCAGCAGCTTGACAGGGCGCGCTGAAGCTTTCTTT | CASSLTGRAEAFF
15 | NA | TRBJ2-3 | TRBV2 | TRBD2 | TGTGCCAGCGGCGGGGGGACGGGAGGGCCGCATACGCAGTATTTT | CASGGGTGGPHTQYF